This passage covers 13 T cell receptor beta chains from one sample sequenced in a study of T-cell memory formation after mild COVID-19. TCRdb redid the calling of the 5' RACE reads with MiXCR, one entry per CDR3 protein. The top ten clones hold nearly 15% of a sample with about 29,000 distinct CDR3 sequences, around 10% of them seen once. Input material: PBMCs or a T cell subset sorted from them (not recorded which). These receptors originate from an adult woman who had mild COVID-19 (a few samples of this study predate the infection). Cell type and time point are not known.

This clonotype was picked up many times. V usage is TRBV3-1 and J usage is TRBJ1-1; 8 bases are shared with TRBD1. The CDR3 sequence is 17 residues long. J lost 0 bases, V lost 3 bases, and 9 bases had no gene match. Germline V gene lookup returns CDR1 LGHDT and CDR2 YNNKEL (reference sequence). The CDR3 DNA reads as TGTGCCAGCAGCCAGGGAGGGACAGGTCTCATGAACACTGAAGCTTTCTTT. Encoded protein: CASSQGGTGLMNTEAFF.

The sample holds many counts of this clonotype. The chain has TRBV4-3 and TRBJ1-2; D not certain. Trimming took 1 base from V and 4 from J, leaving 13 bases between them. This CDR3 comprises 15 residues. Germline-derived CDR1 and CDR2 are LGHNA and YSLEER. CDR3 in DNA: TGCGCCAGCAGCCAAGTAATCGCAGATTCCTATGGCTACACCTTC. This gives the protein CASSQVIADSYGYTF.

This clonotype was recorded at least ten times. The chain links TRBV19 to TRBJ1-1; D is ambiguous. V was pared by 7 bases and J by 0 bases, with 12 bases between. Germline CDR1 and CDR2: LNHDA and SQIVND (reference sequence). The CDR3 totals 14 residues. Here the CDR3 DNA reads TGTGCCAGTAATTACGGCCTCATGAACACTGAAGCTTTCTTT. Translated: CASNYGLMNTEAFF.

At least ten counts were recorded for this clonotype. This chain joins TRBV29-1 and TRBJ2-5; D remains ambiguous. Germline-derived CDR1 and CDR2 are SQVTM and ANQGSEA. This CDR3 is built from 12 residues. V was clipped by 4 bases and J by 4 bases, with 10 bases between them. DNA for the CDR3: TGCAGCGTTGGGGGTTTGTCAGAGACCCAGTACTTC. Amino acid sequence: CSVGGLSETQYF.

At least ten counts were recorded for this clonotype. This CDR3 is CATSDPALSGANVLTF. The CDR3 DNA follows: TGTGCCACCAGTGACCCCGCGCTGTCTGGGGCCAACGTCCTGACTTTC. The rearrangement joins TRBV24-1 to TRBJ2-6; D gene uncertain. The CDR3 length is 16 residues. Germline lookup yields CDR1 KGHDR and CDR2 SFDVKD. V was shortened by 4 bases and J by 1 base, with 10 bases between the two germline ends.

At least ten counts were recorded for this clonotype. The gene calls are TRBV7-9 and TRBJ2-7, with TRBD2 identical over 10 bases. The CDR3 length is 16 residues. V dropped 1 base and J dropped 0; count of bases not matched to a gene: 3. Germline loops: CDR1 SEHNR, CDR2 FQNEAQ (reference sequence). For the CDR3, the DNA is TGTGCCAGCAGCTTAGAAAGCGGGAGGGCCTCCTACGAGCAGTACTTC. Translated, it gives CASSLESGRASYEQYF.

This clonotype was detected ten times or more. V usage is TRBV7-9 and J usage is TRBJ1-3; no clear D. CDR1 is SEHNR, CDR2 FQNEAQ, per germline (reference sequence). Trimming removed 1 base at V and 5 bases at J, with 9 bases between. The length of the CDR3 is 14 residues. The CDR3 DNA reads TGTGCCAGCAGCTTAGAAGGCTCGCGAAACACCATATATTTT. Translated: CASSLEGSRNTIYF.

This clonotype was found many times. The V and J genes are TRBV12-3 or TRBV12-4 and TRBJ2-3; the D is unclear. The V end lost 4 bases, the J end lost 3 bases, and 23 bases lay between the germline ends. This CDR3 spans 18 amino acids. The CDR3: CASSSRFSPEGRTDTQYF. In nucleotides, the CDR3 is TGTGCCAGCAGTTCTCGATTTTCCCCGGAAGGTCGTACAGATACGCAGTATTTT.

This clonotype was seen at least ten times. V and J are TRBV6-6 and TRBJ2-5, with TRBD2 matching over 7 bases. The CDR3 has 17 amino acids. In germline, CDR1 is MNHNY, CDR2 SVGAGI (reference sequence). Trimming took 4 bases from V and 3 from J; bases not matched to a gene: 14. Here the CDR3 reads CASSSSFTSVGKETQYF. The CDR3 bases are TGTGCCAGCAGTTCCTCCTTCACTAGCGTAGGGAAAGAGACCCAGTACTTC.

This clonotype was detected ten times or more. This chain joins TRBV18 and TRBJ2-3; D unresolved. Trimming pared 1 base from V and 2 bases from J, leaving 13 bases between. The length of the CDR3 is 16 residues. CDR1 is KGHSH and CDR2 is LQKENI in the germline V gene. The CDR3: CASSPRTSVNTDTQYF. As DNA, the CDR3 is TGTGCCAGCTCACCACGTACCAGCGTTAACACAGATACGCAGTATTTT. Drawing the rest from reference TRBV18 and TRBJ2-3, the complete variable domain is NAGVMQNPRHLVRRRGQEARLRCSPMKGHSHVYWYRQLPEEGLKFMVYLQKENIIDESGMPKERFSAEFPKEGPSILRIQQVVRGDSAAYFCASSPRTSVNTDTQYFGPGTRLTVL.

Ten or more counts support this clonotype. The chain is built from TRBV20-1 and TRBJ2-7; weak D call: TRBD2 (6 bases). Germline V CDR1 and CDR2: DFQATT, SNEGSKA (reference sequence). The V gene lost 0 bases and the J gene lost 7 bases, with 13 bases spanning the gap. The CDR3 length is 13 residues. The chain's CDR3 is CSARDLGGGEQYF. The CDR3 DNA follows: TGCAGTGCTAGAGATCTGGGAGGAGGGGAGCAGTACTTC.

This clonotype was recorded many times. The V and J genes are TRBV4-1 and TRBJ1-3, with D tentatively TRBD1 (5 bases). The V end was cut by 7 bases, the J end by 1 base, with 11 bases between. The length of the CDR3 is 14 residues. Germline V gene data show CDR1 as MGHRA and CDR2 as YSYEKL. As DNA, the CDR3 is TGCGCCAGCACGGGACTGGGTTCTGGAAACACCATATATTTT. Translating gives CASTGLGSGNTIYF.

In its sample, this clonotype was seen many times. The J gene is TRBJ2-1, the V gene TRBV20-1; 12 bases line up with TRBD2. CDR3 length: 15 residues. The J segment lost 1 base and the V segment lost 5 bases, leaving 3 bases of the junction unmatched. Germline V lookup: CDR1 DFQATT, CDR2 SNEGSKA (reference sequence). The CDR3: CSAWTSGVSYNEQFF. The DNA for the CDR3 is TGCAGTGCTTGGACTAGCGGGGTATCCTACAATGAGCAGTTCTTC.